These T cell receptor beta chains were read from a single sample in a study of shared clonotypes between healthy human individuals. The method was immunoSEQ multiplex PCR; TCRdb's version includes in-frame clones alone and lacks a portion of them. The table records under 700,000 clones, approximately 95% of them present only once. Sequenced sample: naive CD8+ T cells sorted from blood. All receptors derive from a woman aged 25 to 39 in good health. CDR3s include the opening cysteine and the closing phenylalanine or tryptophan. The order of the fields is CDR3 protein, CDR3 DNA, clone size, J gene, V gene, D gene. The D gene is left open where the match is weak. Only part of the rows carry a size: once, few, many, or a class if the clone is expanded.

CASSSGLATPLEQYF | TGTGCCAGCAGTTCGGGACTAGCGACTCCTCTCGAGCAGTACTTC | - | TRBJ2-7 | TRBV27 | TRBD2
CASSLGENNEQFF | TGTGCCAGCAGCTTAGGAGAAAACAATGAGCAGTTCTTC | - | TRBJ2-1 | TRBV5-4 | -
CAISELGGRETQYF | TGTGCCATCAGTGAGTTGGGCGGAAGGGAGACGCAGTATTTT | - | TRBJ2-3 | TRBV10-3 | -
CATRIPASYEQYF | TGTGCCACCAGGATCCCGGCTTCCTACGAGCAGTACTTC | - | TRBJ2-7 | TRBV15 | -
CASSQDQAGANEQFF | TGTGCCAGCAGCCAAGATCAAGCGGGAGCCAATGAGCAGTTCTTC | - | TRBJ2-1 | TRBV4-2 | TRBD2
CAWRPGTYGYTF | TGTGCCTGGAGACCAGGGACCTATGGCTACACCTTC | few | TRBJ1-2 | TRBV30 | -
CASSTRRGGTGELFF | TGTGCCAGCAGTACCCGCAGGGGTGGTACCGGGGAGCTGTTTTTT | - | TRBJ2-2 | TRBV28 | -
CAWRPTGMGNTEAFF | TGTGCCTGGAGGCCGACAGGGATGGGGAACACTGAAGCTTTCTTT | - | TRBJ1-1 | TRBV30 | TRBD1
CASTPGGQGAMGELFF | TGTGCCAGCACCCCGGGAGGACAGGGGGCTATGGGGGAGCTGTTTTTT | - | TRBJ2-2 | TRBV27 | TRBD1
CASAAAPEGYTEAFF | TGTGCCAGTGCGGCGGCCCCGGAAGGTTACACTGAAGCTTTCTTT | - | TRBJ1-1 | TRBV19 | -
CASRQGQGSSYEQYF | TGTGCCAGCAGGCAGGGACAGGGAAGCTCCTACGAGCAGTACTTC | - | TRBJ2-7 | TRBV2 | TRBD1
CASSVELGGNTGELFF | TGCGCCAGCTCCGTCGAGCTGGGGGGTAACACCGGGGAGCTGTTTTTT | - | TRBJ2-2 | TRBV5-1 | -
CASSAGYGYTF | TGTGCCAGCAGCGCAGGCTATGGCTACACCTTC | - | TRBJ1-2 | TRBV14 | -
CATSTGVRQGEGGYGYTF | TGTGCCACCAGCACCGGGGTAAGACAGGGCGAAGGCGGCTATGGCTACACCTTC | once | TRBJ1-2 | TRBV15 | TRBD1
CASGTGAPNTGELFF | TGTGCCAGCGGGACCGGGGCACCGAACACCGGGGAGCTGTTTTTT | - | TRBJ2-2 | TRBV13 | -
CASSQDQQVSSGNTIYF | TGCGCCAGCAGCCAAGACCAACAGGTTAGCTCTGGAAACACCATATATTTT | - | TRBJ1-3 | TRBV4-1 | -
CASSAGEGSSNQPQHF | TGCGCCAGCAGCGCAGGGGAGGGGAGTAGCAATCAGCCCCAGCATTTT | - | TRBJ1-5 | TRBV5-1 | -
CASSIETLAGDYEQYF | TGTGCCAGTAGTATAGAAACGCTAGCGGGAGATTACGAGCAGTACTTC | - | TRBJ2-7 | TRBV19 | TRBD2
CASSIRDFTDTQYF | TGTGCCAGCAGTATCCGGGACTTCACAGATACGCAGTATTTT | - | TRBJ2-3 | TRBV27 | -
CASSLMNGADYYGYTF | TGTGCCAGCAGCCTAATGAACGGGGCAGATTACTATGGCTACACCTTC | few | TRBJ1-2 | TRBV7-8 | -
CASNPRGGSFFEQYF | TGTGCCAGCAACCCACGCGGCGGGTCCTTCTTCGAGCAGTACTTC | - | TRBJ2-7 | TRBV6-5 | -
CASSYSGPNQPQHF | TGTGCCAGCAGTTACTCGGGCCCAAATCAGCCCCAGCATTTT | - | TRBJ1-5 | TRBV6-5 | -
CASSQDWKSSYNEQFF | TGTGCCAGCAGCCAAGATTGGAAGAGCTCCTACAATGAGCAGTTCTTC | - | TRBJ2-1 | TRBV4-2 | -
CASRGQGVLIEQYF | TGTGCCAGCAGGGGACAGGGGGTTCTAATCGAGCAGTACTTC | - | TRBJ2-7 | TRBV5-6 | TRBD1